Sequencing of this T cell receptor (beta chain) was carried out in a study of cytomegalovirus exposure and HLA in healthy donors. PCR employed 60 Vbeta and 13 Jbeta primers. The data were produced by immunoSEQ multiplex PCR, yet TCRdb's version contains in-frame clones alone and is incomplete. The table has roughly 100,000 clones, around three quarters seen once. This clone was observed once. Germline values: CDR1 LNHDA, CDR2 SQIVND (reference sequence). V lost 5 bases and J lost 6; bases outside the gene matches: 16. The CDR3 is made up of 19 amino acids. The sample comprised PBMCs. The TCR originated in a woman under 30 in good health and CMV-seropositive. This chain links TRBV19 with TRBJ2-1, with 13 positions matching TRBD2. CDR3 in DNA: TGTGCCAGTAGTCTCCCTCCCGGACTAGCGGGAGAAGACCGCAATGAGCAGTTCTTC. Amino acids: CASSLPPGLAGEDRNEQFF.